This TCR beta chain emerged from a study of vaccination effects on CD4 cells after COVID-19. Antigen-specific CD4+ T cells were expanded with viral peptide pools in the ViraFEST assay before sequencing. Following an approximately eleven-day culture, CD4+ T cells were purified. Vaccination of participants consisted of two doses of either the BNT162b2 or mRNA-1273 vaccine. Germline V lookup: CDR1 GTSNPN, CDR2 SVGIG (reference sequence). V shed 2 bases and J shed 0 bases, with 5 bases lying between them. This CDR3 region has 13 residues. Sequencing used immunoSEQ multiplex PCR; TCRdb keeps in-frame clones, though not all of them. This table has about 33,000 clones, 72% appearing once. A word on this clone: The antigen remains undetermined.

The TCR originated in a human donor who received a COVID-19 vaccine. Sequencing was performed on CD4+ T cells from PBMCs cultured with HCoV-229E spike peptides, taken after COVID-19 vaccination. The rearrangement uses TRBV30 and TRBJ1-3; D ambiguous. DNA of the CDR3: TGTGCCTGGAGTCCAGGCTCTGGAAACACCATATATTTT. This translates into CAWSPGSGNTIYF.